This T cell receptor beta chain was recovered during a study of blood T cell repertoires in COVID-19. The assay was immunoSEQ multiplex PCR, and TCRdb's table has in-frame clones only and misses some. The table records under 300,000 clones, around 84% of them present only once. The junction had 4 bases not matched to a gene; V was cut back by 6 bases and J by 6 bases. This CDR3 spans 12 amino acids. CDR1 and CDR2 from the germline V gene are GTSNPN and SVGIG (reference sequence). The study assigned cohorts using participant-reported clinical history. The chain links TRBV30 to TRBJ1-2; 10 positions agree with TRBD1. The sample taken for sequencing was PBMCs or T cells enriched from blood (not recorded which). The receptor's source is a woman between 50 and 59 years old who had recovered from COVID-19. For the CDR3, the DNA is TGTGCCTGTCCCGGGACAGGGGATGGCTACACCTTC. Its protein is CACPGTGDGYTF.